Below are 16 T cell receptor beta chains sequenced from a single sample in a study of blood T cell repertoires in COVID-19. Only in-frame clones appear in the TCRdb table, and some are missing; sequencing was by immunoSEQ multiplex PCR. The table shows about 50,000 clones, with roughly 90% occurring only once. The sample taken for sequencing was peripheral blood. These receptors were taken from a human donor in a cohort sampled during active COVID-19.

The chain employs TRBV5-5 and TRBJ2-5; 10 bases line up with TRBD2. The CDR3 consists of 16 residues. The junction had 10 bases not matched to a gene; V was cut back by 4 bases and J by 4 bases. Per the germline V gene, CDR1 is SGHKS and CDR2 is YYEKEE (reference sequence). In nucleotides, the CDR3 is TGTGCCAGCAGCACAATTTACAGCGGGAGGGGAGAGACCCAGTACTTC. It codes for CASSTIYSGRGETQYF.

The rearrangement joins TRBV27 to TRBJ2-1, with TRBD1 identical over 12 bases. Germline V lookup: CDR1 MNHEY, CDR2 SMNVEV (reference sequence). The CDR3 is 19 amino acids. V trimming: 2 bases; J trimming: 2 bases; junction bases outside the gene matches: 10. CDR3 protein: CASSLTGTGGRTPYNEQFF. In DNA form, the CDR3 reads TGTGCCAGCAGTTTAACCGGGACAGGGGGCCGAACCCCCTACAATGAGCAGTTCTTC.

The chain combines TRBV9 with TRBJ1-4; weak D call: TRBD1 (6 bases). Germline CDR1 is SGDLS and CDR2 is YYNGEE. CDR3 length: 13 residues. The germline V and J ends were trimmed by 4 bases and 7 bases, with 11 bases remaining between them. DNA for the CDR3: TGTGCCAGCAGCCCCGGGGGGGCTGAAAAACTGTTTTTT. Amino acid sequence: CASSPGGAEKLFF.

The rearrangement links TRBV7-8 to TRBJ1-5; 8 positions match TRBD1. This CDR3 is built from 17 residues. Germline CDR1 is SGHVS and CDR2 is FQNEAQ. V lost 3 bases to trimming and J lost 6 bases; unmatched junction nucleotides: 13. The CDR3 bases are TGTGCCAGCAGCTTGGACAGGGAAGAGGCCGTAGTTCAGCCCCAGCATTTT. This codes for CASSLDREEAVVQPQHF.

J is TRBJ1-6 and V is TRBV12-5; TRBD1 agrees at 10 bases. With V trimmed by 0 bases and J by 7 bases, 9 bases remained unmatched. Germline CDR1 and CDR2: LGHNT and FRNRAP. CDR3 length: 18 residues. CDR3 loop: CASGLVLGTGEGNSPLHF. DNA for the CDR3: TGTGCTAGTGGTTTGGTACTTGGGACAGGGGAGGGAAATTCACCCCTCCACTTT.

The chain employs TRBV7-3 and TRBJ2-1; 10 bases fit TRBD1. Looked up from germline, CDR1 is SGHTA and CDR2 is FQGTGA. The CDR3 consists of 16 residues. Germline trimming cut 3 bases from V and 2 bases from J; bases unmatched to any gene: 4. CDR3 protein: CASSLRGQGAYNEQFF. The CDR3 nucleotides read TGTGCCAGCAGCTTGAGAGGACAGGGGGCCTACAATGAGCAGTTCTTC.

V is TRBV5-1 and J is TRBJ2-6; possibly TRBD1 for D (6 bases). V lost 7 bases, J lost 1 base, and 9 bases lay in between. The germline CDR1 and CDR2 sequences are SGHRS and YFSETQ. This CDR3 region has 14 residues. The DNA for the CDR3 is TGCGCCAGCGCGGACAGATCTGGGGCCAACGTCCTGACTTTC. It specifies CASADRSGANVLTF. Based on the CDR3 plus reference TRBV5-1 and TRBJ2-6, the full variable domain is KAGVTQTPRYLIKTRGQQVTLSCSPISGHRSVSWYQQTPGQGLQFLFEYFSETQRNKGNFPGRFSGRQFSNSRSEMNVSTLELGDSALYLCASADRSGANVLTFGAGSRLTVL.

This chain joins TRBV12-3 or TRBV12-4 and TRBJ1-2; D might be TRBD1 (5 bases). There are 13 residues in the CDR3. The germline V and J ends were trimmed by 6 bases and 2 bases, with 10 bases remaining between them. CDR3 in amino acids: CASRIDSNYGYTF. CDR3 in DNA: TGTGCCAGCAGAATCGACAGCAACTATGGCTACACCTTC.

The CDR3 coding sequence is TGTGCCAGCAGTTCAACGGGGGACGACCTAGCCAAAAACATTCAGTACTTC. Protein product: CASSSTGDDLAKNIQYF. V gene TRBV25-1 combines with J gene TRBJ2-4; a possible D gene is TRBD2 (6 bases). The V end was cut by 5 bases, the J end by 0 bases, with 17 bases between. This CDR3 comprises 17 residues. The germline gives CDR1 MGHDK, CDR2 SYGVNS.

This chain connects TRBV19 to TRBJ1-6; 8 bases are shared with TRBD1. The CDR3 covers 17 residues. With 3 bases clipped from V and 8 bases from J, the junction kept 12 bases outside the gene matches. CDR1 LNHDA and CDR2 SQIVND come from the germline V gene (reference sequence). The CDR3 here is CASSILGTGQRDSPLHF. For the CDR3, the DNA is TGTGCCAGTAGTATCCTCGGGACAGGCCAAAGGGATTCACCCCTCCACTTT.

The chain joins TRBV6-1 to TRBJ1-2, with D maybe TRBD1 (5 bases). The germline gives CDR1 MNHNS, CDR2 SASEGT. The CDR3 extends over 14 amino acids. With 2 bases removed from V and 6 bases from J, the gap between germline ends came to 13 bases. The CDR3 sequence: CASSERGGPDGYTF. The CDR3 DNA sequence: TGTGCCAGCAGTGAACGGGGGGGTCCCGATGGCTACACCTTC.

This chain connects TRBV9 to TRBJ2-1, with 11 bases aligning to TRBD2. There are 18 residues in the CDR3. Germline CDR1 SGDLS, CDR2 YYNGEE. The junction had 18 bases not matched to a gene; V was cut back by 9 bases and J by 4 bases. The CDR3 region is CAIFQKSIAGGGYNEQFF. In nucleotides, the CDR3 is TGTGCCATATTCCAAAAGTCAATAGCGGGAGGGGGGTACAATGAGCAGTTCTTC.

Note on this clone: This sample also contains other DNA sequences that code for the same CDR3. CDR3 residues: CARSLQGGGYTF. CDR3 nucleotide sequence: TGTGCCAGAAGCTTACAGGGGGGGGGCTACACCTTC. V usage is TRBV5-3 and J usage is TRBJ1-2; TRBD1 matches at 8 bases. TRBV5-3 is sorted into the ORF group, with uncertain function. J gave up 8 bases and V 2 bases, and 2 bases lay outside the gene matches. The CDR3 extends over 12 amino acids.

The rearrangement links TRBV28 to TRBJ2-7; TRBD2 is a possible D gene (6 bases). The CDR3 contains 14 residues. The ends were cut back, 2 bases at V and 3 bases at J, with 11 bases in the middle. In germline, CDR1 is MDHEN, CDR2 SYDVKM. The CDR3 coding sequence is TGTGCCAGCAGTTTAGGCGGGGCTAACTACGAGCAGTACTTC. It codes for CASSLGGANYEQYF.

This chain links TRBV7-9 with TRBJ2-7, with TRBD2 as a possible D gene (5 bases). V lost 3 bases and J lost 0, with 12 bases in between. This CDR3 contains 15 residues. Germline-derived CDR1 and CDR2 are SEHNR and FQNEAQ (reference sequence). The CDR3 spells CASSLPGILSYEQYF. CDR3 nucleotides: TGTGCCAGCAGCTTGCCCGGGATTCTCTCCTACGAGCAGTACTTC.

The chain carries TRBV24-1 and TRBJ1-2, with 7 bases fitting TRBD1. This CDR3 is built from 14 residues. Germline values: CDR1 KGHDR, CDR2 SFDVKD. J gave up 6 bases and V 2 bases, and 5 bases lay outside the gene matches. The CDR3 reads CATSDSGTDHGYTF. The CDR3, as DNA: TGTGCCACCAGTGATTCCGGGACAGATCATGGCTACACCTTC.